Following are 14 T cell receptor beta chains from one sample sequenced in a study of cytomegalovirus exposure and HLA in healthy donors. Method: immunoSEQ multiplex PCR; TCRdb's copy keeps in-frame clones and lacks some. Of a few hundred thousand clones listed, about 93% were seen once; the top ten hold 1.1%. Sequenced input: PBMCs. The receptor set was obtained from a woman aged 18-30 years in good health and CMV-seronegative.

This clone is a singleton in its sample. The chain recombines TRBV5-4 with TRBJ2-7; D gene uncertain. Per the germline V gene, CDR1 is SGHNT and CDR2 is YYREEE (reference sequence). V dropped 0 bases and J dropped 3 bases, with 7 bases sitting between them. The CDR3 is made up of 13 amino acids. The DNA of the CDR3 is TGTGCCAGCAGCTTGGGGGCGCACTACGAGCAGTACTTC. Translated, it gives CASSLGAHYEQYF.

CDR3 sequence reads: CASSLRPGGNEQFF. CDR3 DNA sequence: TGTGCCAGCAGCTTAAGGCCAGGGGGTAATGAGCAGTTCTTC. The gene calls are TRBV7-3 and TRBJ2-1; 7 positions agree with TRBD1. The V gene's germline CDR1 is SGHTA and CDR2 FQGTGA. The CDR3 length is 14 residues. V lost 1 base and J lost 7; bases outside the gene matches: 4.

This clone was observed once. Here the CDR3 DNA reads TGTGCCAGCAGTTTATATCTAGCAGGTCCCGGGGAGCTGTTTTTT. Translated, it gives CASSLYLAGPGELFF. J is TRBJ2-2 and V is TRBV27; maybe TRBD2 (5 bases). The CDR3 is 15 amino acids. V shed 1 base and J shed 6 bases, with 12 bases lying between them. CDR1 is MNHEY, CDR2 SMNVEV, per germline (reference sequence).

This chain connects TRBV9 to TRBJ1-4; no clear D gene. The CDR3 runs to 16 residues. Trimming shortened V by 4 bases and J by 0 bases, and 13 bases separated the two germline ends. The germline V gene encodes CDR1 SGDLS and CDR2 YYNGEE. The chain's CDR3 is CASSTGVGATNEKLFF. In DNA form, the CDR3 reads TGTGCCAGCAGCACGGGAGTCGGGGCAACTAATGAAAAACTGTTTTTT.

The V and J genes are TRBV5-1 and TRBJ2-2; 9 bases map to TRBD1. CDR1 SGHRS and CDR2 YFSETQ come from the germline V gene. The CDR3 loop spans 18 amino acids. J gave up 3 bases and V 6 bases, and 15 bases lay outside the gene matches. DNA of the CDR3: TGCGCCAGCAACCCAGGACAGGGGTTAGGTCTGGACACCGGGGAGCTGTTTTTT. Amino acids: CASNPGQGLGLDTGELFF.

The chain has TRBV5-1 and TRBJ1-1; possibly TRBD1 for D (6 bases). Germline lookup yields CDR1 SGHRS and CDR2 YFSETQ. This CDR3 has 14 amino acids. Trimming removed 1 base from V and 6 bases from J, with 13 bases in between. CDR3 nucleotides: TGCGCCAGCAGCTTGCCAAAACAGGGCCCTGAAGCTTTCTTT. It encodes CASSLPKQGPEAFF.

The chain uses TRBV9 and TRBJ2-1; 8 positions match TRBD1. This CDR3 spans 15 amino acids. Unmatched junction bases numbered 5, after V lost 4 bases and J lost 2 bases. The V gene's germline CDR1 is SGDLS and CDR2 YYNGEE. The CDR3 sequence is CASSPRQGTYNEQFF. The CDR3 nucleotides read TGTGCCAGCAGCCCTCGACAGGGGACCTACAATGAGCAGTTCTTC.

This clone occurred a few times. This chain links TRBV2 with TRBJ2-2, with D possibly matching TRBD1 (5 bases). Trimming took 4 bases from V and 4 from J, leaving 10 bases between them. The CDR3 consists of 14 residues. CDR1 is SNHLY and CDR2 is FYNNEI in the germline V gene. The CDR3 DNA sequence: TGTGCCAGCAGTGTAGGGGTGTTCACCGGGGAGCTGTTTTTT. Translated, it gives CASSVGVFTGELFF.

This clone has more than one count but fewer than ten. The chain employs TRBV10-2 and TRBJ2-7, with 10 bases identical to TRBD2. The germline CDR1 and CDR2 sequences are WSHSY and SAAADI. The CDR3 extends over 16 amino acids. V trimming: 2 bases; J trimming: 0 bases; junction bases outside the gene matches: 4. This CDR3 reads CASSELAGDFSYEQYF. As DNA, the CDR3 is TGCGCCAGCAGTGAGCTAGCGGGGGACTTCTCCTACGAGCAGTACTTC.

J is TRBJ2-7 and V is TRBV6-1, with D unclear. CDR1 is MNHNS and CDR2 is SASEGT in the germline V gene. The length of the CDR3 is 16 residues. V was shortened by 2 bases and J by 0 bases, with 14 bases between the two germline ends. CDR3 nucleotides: TGTGCCAGCAGTGAATGGGCGAAAACCCTCTCCTACGAGCAGTACTTC. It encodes CASSEWAKTLSYEQYF.

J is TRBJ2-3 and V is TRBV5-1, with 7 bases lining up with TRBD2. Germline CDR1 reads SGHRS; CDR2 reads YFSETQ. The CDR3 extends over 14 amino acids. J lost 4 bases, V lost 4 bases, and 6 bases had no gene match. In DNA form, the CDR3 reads TGCGCCAGCAGCCAAACTAGCGTTTCAGATACGCAGTATTTT. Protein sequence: CASSQTSVSDTQYF.

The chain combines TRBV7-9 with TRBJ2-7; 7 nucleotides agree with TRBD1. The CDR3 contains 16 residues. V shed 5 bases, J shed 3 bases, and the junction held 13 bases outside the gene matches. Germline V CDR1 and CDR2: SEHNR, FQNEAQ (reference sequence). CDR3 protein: CASSARQGEDFYEQYF. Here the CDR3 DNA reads TGTGCCAGCAGCGCACGACAGGGAGAGGACTTCTACGAGCAGTACTTC.

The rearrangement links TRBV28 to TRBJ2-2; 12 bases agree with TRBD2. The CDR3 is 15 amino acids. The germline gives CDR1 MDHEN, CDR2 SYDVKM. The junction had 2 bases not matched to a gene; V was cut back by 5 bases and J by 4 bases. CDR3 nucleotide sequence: TGTGCCAGCAGTGCGGGACTAGCGGGCACCGGGGAGCTGTTTTTT. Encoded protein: CASSAGLAGTGELFF.

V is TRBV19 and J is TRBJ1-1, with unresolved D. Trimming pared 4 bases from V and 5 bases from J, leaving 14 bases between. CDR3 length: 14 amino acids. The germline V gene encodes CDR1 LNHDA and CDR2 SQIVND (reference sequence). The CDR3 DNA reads TGTGCCAGTAGTACGCGGCGGGGTGAGACTGAAGCTTTCTTT. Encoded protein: CASSTRRGETEAFF.